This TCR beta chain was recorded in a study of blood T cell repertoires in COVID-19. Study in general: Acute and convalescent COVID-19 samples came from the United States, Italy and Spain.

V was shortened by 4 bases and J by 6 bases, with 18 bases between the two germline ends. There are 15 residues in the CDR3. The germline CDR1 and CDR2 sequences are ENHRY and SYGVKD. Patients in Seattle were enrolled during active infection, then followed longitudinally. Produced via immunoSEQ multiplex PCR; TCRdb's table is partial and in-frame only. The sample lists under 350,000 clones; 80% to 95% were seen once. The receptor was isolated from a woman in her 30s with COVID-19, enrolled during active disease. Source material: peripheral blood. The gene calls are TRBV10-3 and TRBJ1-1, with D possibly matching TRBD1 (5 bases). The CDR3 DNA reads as TGTGCCATCAGTGTAAAATCGGGGGGGGTGGCTGAAGCTTTCTTT. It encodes CAISVKSGGVAEAFF.